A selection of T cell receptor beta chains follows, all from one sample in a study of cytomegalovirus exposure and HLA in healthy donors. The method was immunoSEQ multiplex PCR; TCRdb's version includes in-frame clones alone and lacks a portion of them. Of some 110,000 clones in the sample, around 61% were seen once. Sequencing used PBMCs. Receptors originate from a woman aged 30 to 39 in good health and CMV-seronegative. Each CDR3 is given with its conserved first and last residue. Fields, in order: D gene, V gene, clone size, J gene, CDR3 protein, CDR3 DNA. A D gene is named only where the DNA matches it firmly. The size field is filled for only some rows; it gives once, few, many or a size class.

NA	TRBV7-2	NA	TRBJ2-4	CASSLVTGAKNIQYF	TGTGCCAGCAGCTTAGTTACGGGAGCCAAAAACATTCAGTACTTC
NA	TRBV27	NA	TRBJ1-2	CASSYAPTNGYTF	TGTGCCAGCAGTTACGCACCGACAAATGGCTACACCTTC
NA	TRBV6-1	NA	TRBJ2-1	CASSGQAVSYNEQFF	TGTGCCAGCAGTGGACAAGCGGTCTCCTACAATGAGCAGTTCTTC
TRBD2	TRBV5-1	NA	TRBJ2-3	CASNRLAGVVDTQYF	TGCGCCAGCAATAGGCTAGCGGGAGTGGTAGATACGCAGTATTTT
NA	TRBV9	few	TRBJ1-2	CASSVGSDRNYGYTF	TGTGCCAGCAGCGTAGGGTCGGACAGAAACTATGGCTACACCTTC
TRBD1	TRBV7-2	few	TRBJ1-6	CASSAGDRTNSPLHF	TGTGCCAGCAGCGCCGGGGACAGGACCAATTCACCCCTCCACTTT
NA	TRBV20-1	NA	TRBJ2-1	CSAPFNEQFF	TGCAGTGCTCCTTTCAATGAGCAGTTCTTC
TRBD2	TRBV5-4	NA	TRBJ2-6	CASSLGRGAGANVLTF	TGTGCCAGCAGCCTCGGGAGGGGCGCTGGGGCCAACGTCCTGACTTTC
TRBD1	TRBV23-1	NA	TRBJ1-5	CARNWTGFGQPQHF	TGCGCCAGGAACTGGACAGGGTTCGGTCAGCCCCAGCATTTT
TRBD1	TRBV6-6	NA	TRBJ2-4	CASSPWTGVAKNIQYF	TGTGCCAGCAGCCCATGGACAGGGGTAGCCAAAAACATTCAGTACTTC
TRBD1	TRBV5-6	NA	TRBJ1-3	CASSIGTGHNTIYF	TGTGCCAGCAGCATCGGGACAGGGCACAACACCATATATTTT
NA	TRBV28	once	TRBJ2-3	CASSLPSTDTQYF	TGTGCCAGCAGTTTACCAAGCACAGATACGCAGTATTTT
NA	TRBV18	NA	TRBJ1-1	CASSPPSFNTEAFF	TGTGCCAGCTCACCACCGTCGTTCAACACTGAAGCTTTCTTT
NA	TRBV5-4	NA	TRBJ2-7	CASRFAPSEEQYF	TGTGCCAGCAGGTTTGCCCCTAGCGAAGAGCAGTACTTC
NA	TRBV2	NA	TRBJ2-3	CASSEVRDSSTDTQYF	TGTGCCAGCAGTGAAGTTAGGGACTCTAGCACAGATACGCAGTATTTT
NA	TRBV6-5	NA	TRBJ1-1	CASSPRTENTEAFF	TGTGCCAGCAGTCCCCGGACAGAAAACACTGAAGCTTTCTTT
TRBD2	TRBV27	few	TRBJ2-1	CASNAAGGSAQFF	TGTGCCAGCAACGCAGCGGGAGGGTCCGCCCAGTTCTTC
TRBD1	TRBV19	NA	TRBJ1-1	CATRDRENTEAFF	TGTGCCACGCGGGACAGGGAGAACACTGAAGCTTTCTTT
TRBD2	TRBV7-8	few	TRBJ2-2	CASSLVRTSSAGELFF	TGTGCCAGCAGCTTAGTGCGGACTAGCAGCGCCGGGGAGCTGTTTTTT
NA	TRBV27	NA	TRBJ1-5	CASSLSWGGSNQPQHF	TGTGCCAGCAGTTTATCATGGGGGGGGAGCAATCAGCCCCAGCATTTT
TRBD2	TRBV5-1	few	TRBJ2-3	CASSLSLWEGRTDTQYF	TGCGCCAGCAGCTTGAGTTTGTGGGAGGGCCGGACAGATACGCAGTATTTT
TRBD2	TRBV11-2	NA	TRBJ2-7	CASSLVSLTSDFYRYEQYF	TGTGCCAGCAGCTTAGTTTCACTGACTAGCGACTTTTATCGGTACGAGCAGTACTTC